These 30 T cell receptor beta chains came from one sample sequenced in a study of Ad26.COV2.S vaccination and SARS-CoV-2 variants (dated by TCRdb to the early 2020s). Receptor libraries were prepared by the immunoSEQ multiplex PCR assay. This is the immuneACCESS table as TCRdb keeps it, with only in-frame sequences that have V and J called. A part of the clones is gone; compared with another copy, unresolved V genes explain less than half, and the rest is unexplained. The sample table shows 350,000 to 400,000 clones, and around 91% are seen once. Of the sample, 1.9% falls within the top ten clones. The sample's treatment or condition label, decoded: some 19 received Ad26.COV2.S at low or high dose, single or two shots; roughly five received placebo; per-sample allocation not given. For vaccine and placebo recipients, the sequenced repertoires came from samples collected on day 63 after the first injection.

The sample in question was peripheral blood, obtained in a trial of Ad26.COV2.S vaccine versus placebo. Every receptor here comes from a person between 18 and 65 years old who received the Ad26.COV2.S COVID-19 vaccine or a placebo.

This chain uses TRBV4-2 with TRBJ1-1; D ambiguous. Trimming removed 3 bases from V and 0 bases from J, with 5 bases in between. CDR1 LGHNA and CDR2 YNFKEQ come from the germline V gene. This CDR3 has 13 residues. This CDR3 is CASSHAVNTEAFF. DNA of the CDR3: TGTGCCAGCAGCCACGCGGTGAACACTGAAGCTTTCTTT.

This chain links TRBV30 with TRBJ1-6, with 9 bases that match TRBD1. The CDR3 extends over 14 amino acids. The germline gives CDR1 GTSNPN, CDR2 SVGIG (reference sequence). The J segment lost 13 bases and the V segment lost 0 bases, leaving 7 bases of the junction unmatched. DNA of the CDR3: TGTGCCTGGAGTGTACTGGGACAGGGTAATCCCCTCCACTTT. Residues: CAWSVLGQGNPLHF.

This chain uses TRBV4-1 with TRBJ2-7, with 15 bases that match TRBD2. Per the germline V gene, CDR1 is MGHRA and CDR2 is YSYEKL. The CDR3 extends over 18 amino acids. V lost 4 bases and J lost 2; bases outside the gene matches: 9. The CDR3 nucleotides read TGCGCCAGCAGCCCATCCGGGACTAGCGGGAGGCAGACCTACGAGCAGTACTTC. Translation: CASSPSGTSGRQTYEQYF.

In the case of this clone: Other DNA sequences in this sample translate to the same CDR3. V usage is TRBV18 and J usage is TRBJ2-7, with a tentative D call TRBD2 (5 bases). Deletions cut 2 bases from V and 1 base from J, with 9 bases between. Germline V CDR1 and CDR2: KGHSH, LQKENI. CDR3 length equals 14 residues. CDR3 bases: TGTGCCAGCTCACCAGGGAGCGGTTCCTACGAGCAGTACTTC. Its translation: CASSPGSGSYEQYF.

V and J are TRBV6-6 and TRBJ2-7; TRBD2 aligns across 10 bases. The CDR3 totals 15 residues. The V gene end was trimmed by 3 bases and the J gene end by 7 bases; junction bases not matched to a gene: 9. The germline CDR1 and CDR2 sequences are MNHNY and SVGAGI (reference sequence). The CDR3 nucleotides are TGTGCCAGCAGTTATCCTAGCGGGAGCCCGCGGGAGCAGTACTTC. This encodes CASSYPSGSPREQYF.

The chain combines TRBV5-8 with TRBJ2-5; D not resolved. This CDR3 spans 13 amino acids. Trimming cost V 0 bases and J 5 bases, with 8 bases left between them. Germline V CDR1 and CDR2: SGHTS, YDEGEE. The CDR3 nucleotides are TGTGCCAGCAGCTTGGAGCTAGGGGAGACCCAGTACTTC. The encoded protein is CASSLELGETQYF.

As DNA, the CDR3 is TGTGCCAGCAGTGATCCGTGGCGAACTAATGAAAAACTGTTTTTT. It specifies CASSDPWRTNEKLFF. This chain links TRBV6-1 with TRBJ1-4; D unresolved. From germline, CDR1 is MNHNS and CDR2 SASEGT. Trimming took off 3 bases at V and 1 base at J, with 9 bases between the two ends. The CDR3 covers 15 residues.

The chain is built from TRBV18 and TRBJ2-1; 11 bases are a match to TRBD2. In germline, CDR1 is KGHSH, CDR2 LQKENI. CDR3 length: 15 amino acids. V dropped 5 bases and J dropped 8; count of bases not matched to a gene: 8. The CDR3: CASSKPSGGRDEQFF. The CDR3 nucleotides are TGTGCCAGCTCAAAACCTAGCGGGGGGCGCGATGAGCAGTTCTTC. Looking up the rest from reference TRBV18 and TRBJ2-1 gives the full variable domain: NAGVMQNPRHLVRRRGQEARLRCSPMKGHSHVYWYRQLPEEGLKFMVYLQKENIIDESGMPKERFSAEFPKEGPSILRIQQVVRGDSAAYFCASSKPSGGRDEQFFGPGTRLTVL.

This clone was detected once. The CDR3 region has the DNA TGTGCCAGCAGTTTGCACAGTAACACTGAAGCTTTCTTT. Translation gives CASSLHSNTEAFF. The chain recombines TRBV12-3 or TRBV12-4 with TRBJ1-1; no reliable D call. Trimming removed 3 bases at V and 2 bases at J, with 7 bases between. This CDR3 has 13 residues.

The CDR3 DNA reads TGTGCCAGAAGGGGACGGGCCGTTAATGAGCAGTTCTTC. The encoded protein is CARRGRAVNEQFF. This chain connects TRBV21-1 to TRBJ2-1. TRBV21-1 is given as a pseudogene. This CDR3 has 13 amino acids.

The gene calls are TRBV27 and TRBJ1-2; 9 bases fit TRBD1. V was pared by 3 bases and J by 5 bases, with 10 bases of the junction left unmatched. Per the germline V gene, CDR1 is MNHEY and CDR2 is SMNVEV (reference sequence). The CDR3 sequence is 16 residues long. The CDR3 coding sequence is TGTGCCAGCAGTTTCTCCGGGACAGGGATTAGGTATGGCTACACCTTC. As protein: CASSFSGTGIRYGYTF.

The rearrangement joins TRBV5-6 to TRBJ1-2; 7 bases are a match to TRBD1. Trimming removed 0 bases from V and 7 bases from J; junction bases left unmatched: 9. Per the germline V gene, CDR1 is SGHDT and CDR2 is YYEEEE. This CDR3 has 15 amino acids. This CDR3 is CASSLEAQGRGGYTF. The CDR3 DNA reads TGTGCCAGCAGCTTGGAGGCACAGGGGCGGGGTGGCTACACCTTC.

The CDR3: CATSDFEVDYGYTF. For the CDR3, the DNA is TGTGCCACCAGTGATTTTGAGGTTGACTATGGCTACACCTTC. The chain uses TRBV24-1 and TRBJ1-2; D unclear. CDR1 and CDR2 (germline): KGHDR, SFDVKD. The CDR3 totals 14 residues. The V and J ends lost 1 base and 3 bases respectively, with 8 bases between them.

The chain is built from TRBV24-1 and TRBJ2-3; D is perhaps TRBD1 (5 bases). CDR1 is KGHDR and CDR2 is SFDVKD in the germline V gene. Trimming removed 4 bases at V and 2 bases at J, with 12 bases between. CDR3 length: 15 amino acids. The CDR3 reads CATSDLPTATDTQYF. For the CDR3, the DNA is TGTGCCACCAGTGACCTTCCGACAGCCACAGATACGCAGTATTTT.

The gene calls are TRBV19 and TRBJ2-1, with 9 bases matching TRBD2. Germline values: CDR1 LNHDA, CDR2 SQIVND (reference sequence). After removal of 2 bases from V and 5 bases from J, the junction contained 4 bases not matched to a gene. The CDR3 is made up of 15 amino acids. CDR3 nucleotide sequence: TGTGCCAGTAGTATATCAAGCGGGAGGAACAATGAGCAGTTCTTC. It codes for CASSISSGRNNEQFF.

The chain employs TRBV4-1 and TRBJ1-3; D possibly corresponds to TRBD1 (6 bases). The V end lost 1 base, the J end lost 1 base, and 11 bases lay between the germline ends. The CDR3 loop spans 16 amino acids. Germline values: CDR1 MGHRA, CDR2 YSYEKL. The CDR3 here is CASSQVAQGSGNTIYF. The CDR3 bases are TGCGCCAGCAGCCAAGTGGCACAGGGTTCTGGAAACACCATATATTTT.

V usage is TRBV18 and J usage is TRBJ1-1, with unresolved D. V lost 3 bases to trimming and J lost 0 bases, with 8 bases between them. This CDR3 is built from 14 residues. Looked up from germline, CDR1 is KGHSH and CDR2 is LQKENI. CDR3 amino acids: CASSPGSLNTEAFF. In nucleotides, the CDR3 is TGTGCCAGCTCACCTGGCAGCCTGAACACTGAAGCTTTCTTT. Full variable domain (rest looked up from reference TRBV18 and TRBJ1-1): NAGVMQNPRHLVRRRGQEARLRCSPMKGHSHVYWYRQLPEEGLKFMVYLQKENIIDESGMPKERFSAEFPKEGPSILRIQQVVRGDSAAYFCASSPGSLNTEAFFGQGTRLTVV.

This clone was detected only once. In the same sample, other DNA sequences code for this CDR3. The CDR3 is CASSYPGSYEQYF. The CDR3, as DNA: TGTGCCAGCAGTTACCCGGGGTCCTACGAGCAGTACTTC. The chain carries TRBV6-5 and TRBJ2-7; perhaps TRBD2 as D (5 bases). The CDR3 extends over 13 amino acids. The V end lost 2 bases, the J end lost 1 base, and 6 bases lay between the germline ends. The germline gives CDR1 MNHEY, CDR2 SVGAGI.

The rearrangement uses TRBV29-1 and TRBJ1-5, with a possible D match to TRBD1 (5 bases). The ends were cut back, 4 bases at V and 5 bases at J, with 12 bases in the middle. The CDR3 has 13 residues. The germline CDR1 and CDR2 sequences are SQVTM and ANQGSEA. The CDR3 DNA is TGCAGCGTTGGGACCGGGGCGGATCAGCCCCAGCATTTT. Protein sequence: CSVGTGADQPQHF.

CDR3 nucleotide sequence: TGTGCCAGCAGCCCAGACATAACAATGAACACTGAAGCTTTCTTT. Its translation is CASSPDITMNTEAFF. The chain joins TRBV7-2 to TRBJ1-1; D is uncertain. Trimming left V 5 bases short and J 0 bases short, with 13 bases between. CDR1 SGHTA and CDR2 FQGNSA come from the germline V gene. This CDR3 spans 15 amino acids.

The chain recombines TRBV6-6 with TRBJ2-7, with D tentatively TRBD2 (5 bases). V lost 1 base and J 7 bases, leaving 11 bases between the germline ends. There are 13 residues in the CDR3. Germline lookup yields CDR1 MNHNY and CDR2 SVGAGI (reference sequence). Here the CDR3 reads CASSYYDPGEQYF. CDR3 sequence (DNA): TGTGCCAGCAGTTACTACGACCCGGGGGAGCAGTACTTC.

The chain couples TRBV5-1 to TRBJ1-1; a weak D match, TRBD1 (5 bases). The germline V and J ends were trimmed by 2 bases and 5 bases, with 10 bases remaining between them. The CDR3 runs to 13 residues. Per the germline V gene, CDR1 is SGHRS and CDR2 is YFSETQ. The CDR3 loop is CASSFAGFTEAFF. CDR3 nucleotides: TGCGCCAGCAGCTTTGCAGGGTTTACTGAAGCTTTCTTT.

The DNA of the CDR3 is TGTGCCAGCAGTGAACAACAGGGGTTTGGAAACACCATATATTTT. Its translation: CASSEQQGFGNTIYF. The chain has TRBV2 and TRBJ1-3; TRBD1 matches 7 bases. The CDR3 has 15 residues. From germline, CDR1 is SNHLY and CDR2 FYNNEI. J gave up 3 bases and V 2 bases, and 4 bases lay outside the gene matches.

The rearrangement joins TRBV30 to TRBJ2-1, with TRBD2 matching over 7 bases. Per the germline V gene, CDR1 is GTSNPN and CDR2 is SVGIG (reference sequence). The CDR3 is 13 residues long. Losses at the gene ends were 5 bases for V and 8 bases for J; bases not matched to a gene: 9. The CDR3 DNA reads as TGTGCCTGGCGCGGGAGTCTGCGAGATGAGCAGTTCTTC. Amino acids: CAWRGSLRDEQFF.

V gene TRBV5-4 combines with J gene TRBJ2-3; 10 bases line up with TRBD1. Germline CDR1 is SGHNT and CDR2 is YYREEE (reference sequence). The V segment lost 4 bases and the J segment 1 base; nucleotides outside the gene matches: 9. The CDR3 is made up of 17 amino acids. The CDR3 bases are TGTGCCAGCAGCCCCTCCTCCGGGACAGGGGGCACAGATACGCAGTATTTT. This encodes CASSPSSGTGGTDTQYF.

The chain couples TRBV21-1 to TRBJ1-2; the table names TRBD1, a call not compared with the DNA. TRBV21-1 is an annotated pseudogene. The CDR3 is 16 residues long. The CDR3 loop is CASSKARAGGKEGYTF. CDR3 in DNA: TGTGCCAGCAGCAAAGCGAGAGCAGGGGGCAAGGAGGGCTACACCTTC.

This chain uses TRBV5-5 with TRBJ1-5; D might be TRBD1 (5 bases). The ends were cut back, 4 bases at V and 5 bases at J, with 25 bases in the middle. Germline V gene sequence: CDR1 SGHKS, CDR2 YYEKEE (reference sequence). The CDR3 contains 18 residues. Here the CDR3 DNA reads TGTGCCAGCAGCCCGGCCGGCGGCAGGGCGATAGGTTATCAGCCCCAGCATTTT. This sequence encodes CASSPAGGRAIGYQPQHF.

The chain couples TRBV7-2 to TRBJ1-2; D is undetermined. The CDR3 runs to 15 residues. The germline V gene has CDR1 SGHTA and CDR2 FQGNSA. Trimming cost V 6 bases and J 6 bases, with 20 bases left between them. For the CDR3, the DNA is TGTGCCAGCAGTTTCCTAGGAACACCAGGCCATGGCTACACCTTC. Encoded protein: CASSFLGTPGHGYTF.

This clone was seen once. The chain couples TRBV27 to TRBJ2-7, with D uncertain. The CDR3 totals 16 residues. Germline V gene lookup returns CDR1 MNHEY and CDR2 SMNVEV (reference sequence). Trimming left V 0 bases short and J 3 bases short, with 15 bases between. The CDR3, as DNA: TGTGCCAGCAGTTTATCGTACAGACTCATAAACTACGAGCAGTACTTC. Amino acids: CASSLSYRLINYEQYF.

V gene TRBV4-2 combines with J gene TRBJ1-5; D not resolved. V was trimmed by 1 base and J by 4 bases, leaving 11 bases between them. The germline V gene has CDR1 LGHNA and CDR2 YNFKEQ. This CDR3 has 15 amino acids. The CDR3 DNA follows: TGTGCCAGCAGCCAAGCGGCAGGATCAAATCAGCCCCAGCATTTT. Residues: CASSQAAGSNQPQHF.